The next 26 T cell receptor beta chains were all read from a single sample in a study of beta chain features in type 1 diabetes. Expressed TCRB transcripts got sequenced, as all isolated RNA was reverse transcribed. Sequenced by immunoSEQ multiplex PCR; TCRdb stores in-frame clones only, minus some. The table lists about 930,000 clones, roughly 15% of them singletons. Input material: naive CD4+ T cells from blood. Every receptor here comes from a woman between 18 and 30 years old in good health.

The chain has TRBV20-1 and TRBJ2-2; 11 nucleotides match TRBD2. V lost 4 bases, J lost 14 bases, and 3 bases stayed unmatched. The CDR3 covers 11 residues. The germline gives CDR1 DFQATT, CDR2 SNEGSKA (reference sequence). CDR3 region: CSATTSGSLFF. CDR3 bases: TGCAGTGCTACAACTAGCGGGAGCCTGTTTTTT.

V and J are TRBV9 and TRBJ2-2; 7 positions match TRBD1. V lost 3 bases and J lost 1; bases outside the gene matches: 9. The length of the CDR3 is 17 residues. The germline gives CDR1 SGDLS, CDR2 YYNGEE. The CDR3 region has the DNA TGTGCCAGCAGCGCCATGACCGGGACAGTGAACACCGGGGAGCTGTTTTTT. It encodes CASSAMTGTVNTGELFF.

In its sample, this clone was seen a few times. The CDR3 DNA reads as TGTGCCAGTAGTATAAACTACAATGAGCAGTTCTTC. Protein sequence: CASSINYNEQFF. The rearrangement joins TRBV19 to TRBJ2-1; D is unresolved. Trimming cost V 2 bases and J 3 bases, with 2 bases left between them. Germline assignment: CDR1 LNHDA and CDR2 SQIVND (reference sequence). The CDR3 has 12 residues.

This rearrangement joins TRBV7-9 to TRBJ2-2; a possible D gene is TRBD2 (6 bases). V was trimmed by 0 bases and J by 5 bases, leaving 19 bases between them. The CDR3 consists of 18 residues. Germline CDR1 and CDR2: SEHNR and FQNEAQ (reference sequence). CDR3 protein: CASSLAARELDRTGELFF. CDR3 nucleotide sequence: TGTGCCAGCAGCTTAGCCGCCCGGGAGTTAGATCGGACCGGGGAGCTGTTTTTT.

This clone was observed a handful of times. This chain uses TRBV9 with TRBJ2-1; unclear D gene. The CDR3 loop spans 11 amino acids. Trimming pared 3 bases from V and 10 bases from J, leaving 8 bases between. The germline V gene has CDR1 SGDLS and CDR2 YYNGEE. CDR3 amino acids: CASSGKKEQFF. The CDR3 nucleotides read TGTGCCAGCAGCGGTAAGAAAGAGCAGTTCTTC.

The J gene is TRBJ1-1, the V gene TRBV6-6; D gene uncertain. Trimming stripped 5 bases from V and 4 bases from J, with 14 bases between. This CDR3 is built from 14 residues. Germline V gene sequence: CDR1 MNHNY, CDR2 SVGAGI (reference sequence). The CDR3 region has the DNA TGTGCCAGCAGTGTAACGACCCGCGGCACTGAAGCTTTCTTT. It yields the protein CASSVTTRGTEAFF.

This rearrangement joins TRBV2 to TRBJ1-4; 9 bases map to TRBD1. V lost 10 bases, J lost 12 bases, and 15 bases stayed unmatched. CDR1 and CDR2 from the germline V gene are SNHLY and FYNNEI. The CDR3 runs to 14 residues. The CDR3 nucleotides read TGTGCCACACGTCCGGGACAGGGCCTAGAGGAACTGTTTTTT. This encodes CATRPGQGLEELFF.

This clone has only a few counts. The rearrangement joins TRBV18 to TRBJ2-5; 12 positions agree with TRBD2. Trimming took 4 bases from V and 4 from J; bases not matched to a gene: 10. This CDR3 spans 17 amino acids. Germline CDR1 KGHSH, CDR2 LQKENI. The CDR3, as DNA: TGTGCCAGCTCACTTTTGAACCCGGGACTAGCGGGAGAGACCCAGTACTTC. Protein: CASSLLNPGLAGETQYF. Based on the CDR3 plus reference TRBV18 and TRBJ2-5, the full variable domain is NAGVMQNPRHLVRRRGQEARLRCSPMKGHSHVYWYRQLPEEGLKFMVYLQKENIIDESGMPKERFSAEFPKEGPSILRIQQVVRGDSAAYFCASSLLNPGLAGETQYFGPGTRLLVL.

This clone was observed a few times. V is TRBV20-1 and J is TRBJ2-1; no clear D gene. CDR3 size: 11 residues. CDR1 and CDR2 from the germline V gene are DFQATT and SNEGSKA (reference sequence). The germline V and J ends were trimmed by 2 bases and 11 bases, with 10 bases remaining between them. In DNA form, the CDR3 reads TGCAGTGCTAGATCTCTAACTCAGCAGTTCTTC. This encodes CSARSLTQQFF.

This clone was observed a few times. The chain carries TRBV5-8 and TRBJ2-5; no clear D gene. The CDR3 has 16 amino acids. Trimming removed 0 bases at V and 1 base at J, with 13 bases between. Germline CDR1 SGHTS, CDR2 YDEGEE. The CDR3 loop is CASSLGVLQAQETQYF. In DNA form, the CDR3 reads TGTGCCAGCAGCTTGGGGGTGCTCCAGGCCCAAGAGACCCAGTACTTC.

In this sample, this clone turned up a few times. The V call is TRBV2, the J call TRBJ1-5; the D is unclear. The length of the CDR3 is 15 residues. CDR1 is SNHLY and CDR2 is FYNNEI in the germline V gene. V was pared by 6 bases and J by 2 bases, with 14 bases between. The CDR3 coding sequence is TGTGCCAGCAGAAATGGGGATTTAGGCAATCAGCCCCAGCATTTT. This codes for CASRNGDLGNQPQHF.

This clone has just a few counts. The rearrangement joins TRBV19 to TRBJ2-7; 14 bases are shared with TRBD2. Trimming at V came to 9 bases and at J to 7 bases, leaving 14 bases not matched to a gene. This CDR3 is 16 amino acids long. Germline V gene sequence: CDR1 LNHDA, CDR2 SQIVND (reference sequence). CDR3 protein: CASKPRLAGGPEEQYF. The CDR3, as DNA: TGTGCCAGCAAGCCCCGACTAGCGGGAGGGCCGGAAGAGCAGTACTTC.

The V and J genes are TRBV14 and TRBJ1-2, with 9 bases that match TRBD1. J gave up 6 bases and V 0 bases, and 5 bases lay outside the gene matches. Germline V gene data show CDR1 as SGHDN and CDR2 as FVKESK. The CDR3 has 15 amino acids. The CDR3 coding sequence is TGTGCCAGCAGCCAAGATTTTGGGACAGGGAATGGCTACACCTTC. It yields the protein CASSQDFGTGNGYTF.

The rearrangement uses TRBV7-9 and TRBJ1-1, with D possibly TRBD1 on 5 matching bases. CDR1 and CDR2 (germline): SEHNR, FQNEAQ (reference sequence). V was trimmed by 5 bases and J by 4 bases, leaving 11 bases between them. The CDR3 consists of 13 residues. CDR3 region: CASSTTGGTEAFF. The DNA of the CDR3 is TGTGCCAGCAGCACGACCGGGGGCACTGAAGCTTTCTTT.

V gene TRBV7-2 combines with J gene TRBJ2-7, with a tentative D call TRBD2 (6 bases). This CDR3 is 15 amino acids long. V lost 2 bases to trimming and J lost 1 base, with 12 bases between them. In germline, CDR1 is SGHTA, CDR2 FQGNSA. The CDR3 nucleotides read TGTGCCAGCAGCTTAATGGGACTTCAATCCTACGAGCAGTACTTC. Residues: CASSLMGLQSYEQYF.

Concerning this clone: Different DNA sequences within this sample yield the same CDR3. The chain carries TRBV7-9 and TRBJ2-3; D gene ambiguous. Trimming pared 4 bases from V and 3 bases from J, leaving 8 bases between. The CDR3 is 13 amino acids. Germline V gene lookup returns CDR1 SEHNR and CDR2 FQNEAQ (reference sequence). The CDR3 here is CASSSPNTDTQYF. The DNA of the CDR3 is TGTGCCAGCAGCTCCCCGAATACAGATACGCAGTATTTT.

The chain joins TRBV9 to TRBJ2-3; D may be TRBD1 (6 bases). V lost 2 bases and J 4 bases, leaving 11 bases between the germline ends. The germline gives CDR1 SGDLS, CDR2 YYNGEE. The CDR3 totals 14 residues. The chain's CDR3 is CASSVSQGSDTQYF. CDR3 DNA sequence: TGTGCCAGCAGCGTGAGTCAGGGGTCAGATACGCAGTATTTT.

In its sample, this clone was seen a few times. DNA of the CDR3: TGTGCCAGCAGCTTAAGGTCTAGCCCCCAAGAGACCCAGTACTTC. Its translation is CASSLRSSPQETQYF. The chain combines TRBV7-9 with TRBJ2-5; tentative D call: TRBD2 (5 bases). The CDR3 totals 15 residues. The ends were cut back, 2 bases at V and 1 base at J, with 11 bases in the middle. Germline V CDR1 and CDR2: SEHNR, FQNEAQ (reference sequence).

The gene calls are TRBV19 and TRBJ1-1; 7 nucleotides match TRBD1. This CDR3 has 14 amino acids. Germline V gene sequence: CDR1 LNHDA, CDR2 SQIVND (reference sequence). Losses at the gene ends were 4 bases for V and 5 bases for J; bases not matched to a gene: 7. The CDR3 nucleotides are TGTGCCAGTAGTACCCGACAGGGAGGTACTGAAGCTTTCTTT. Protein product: CASSTRQGGTEAFF.

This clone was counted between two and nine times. The CDR3 DNA is TGTGCCAGCAGTTCCCGGACAGGGGGGGGGAAGAACATTCAGTACTTC. Translation: CASSSRTGGGKNIQYF. This chain uses TRBV25-1 with TRBJ2-4; 10 nucleotides agree with TRBD1. The CDR3 sequence is 16 residues long. Germline values: CDR1 MGHDK, CDR2 SYGVNS. Trimming removed 5 bases from V and 7 bases from J; junction bases left unmatched: 11.

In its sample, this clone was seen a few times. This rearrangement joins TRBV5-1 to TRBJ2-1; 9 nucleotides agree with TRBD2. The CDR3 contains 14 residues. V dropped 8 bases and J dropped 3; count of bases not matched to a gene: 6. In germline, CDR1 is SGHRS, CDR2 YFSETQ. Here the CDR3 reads CASPGGRDYNEQFF. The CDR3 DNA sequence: TGCGCCAGTCCCGGCGGGAGGGACTACAATGAGCAGTTCTTC.

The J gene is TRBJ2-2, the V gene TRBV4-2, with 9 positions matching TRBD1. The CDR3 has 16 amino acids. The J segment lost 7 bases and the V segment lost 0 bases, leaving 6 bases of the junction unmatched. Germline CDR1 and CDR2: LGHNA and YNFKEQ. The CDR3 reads CASSQDRDRGGGELFF. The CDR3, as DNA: TGTGCCAGCAGCCAAGATCGAGACAGGGGGGGCGGGGAGCTGTTTTTT.

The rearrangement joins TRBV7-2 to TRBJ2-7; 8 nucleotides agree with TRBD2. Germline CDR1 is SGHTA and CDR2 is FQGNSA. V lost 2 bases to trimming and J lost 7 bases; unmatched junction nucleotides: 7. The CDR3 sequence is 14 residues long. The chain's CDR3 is CASSLSAGVGEQYF. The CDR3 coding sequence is TGTGCCAGCAGCTTATCAGCGGGAGTTGGTGAGCAGTACTTC. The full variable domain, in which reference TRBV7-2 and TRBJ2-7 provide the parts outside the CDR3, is GAGVSQSPSNKVTEKGKDVELRCDPISGHTALYWYRQSLGQGLEFLIYFQGNSAPDKSGLPSDRFSAERTGGSVSTLTIQRTQQEDSAVYLCASSLSAGVGEQYFGPGTRLTVT.

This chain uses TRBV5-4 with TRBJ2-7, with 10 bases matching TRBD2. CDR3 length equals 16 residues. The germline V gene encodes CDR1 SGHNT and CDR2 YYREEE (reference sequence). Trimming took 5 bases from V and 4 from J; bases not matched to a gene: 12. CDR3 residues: CASSFGAGGPIYEQYF. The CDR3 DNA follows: TGTGCCAGCAGTTTCGGAGCGGGAGGGCCAATATACGAGCAGTACTTC.

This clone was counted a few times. CDR3 sequence (DNA): TGTGCCAGCAGCAAGGGAGGCCACGTACGGGATGAGCAGTTCTTC. Protein product: CASSKGGHVRDEQFF. The rearrangement joins TRBV27 to TRBJ2-1, with D tentatively TRBD2 (6 bases). The CDR3 has 15 amino acids. The V gene lost 6 bases and the J gene lost 8 bases, with 20 bases spanning the gap. CDR1 is MNHEY and CDR2 is SMNVEV in the germline V gene (reference sequence).

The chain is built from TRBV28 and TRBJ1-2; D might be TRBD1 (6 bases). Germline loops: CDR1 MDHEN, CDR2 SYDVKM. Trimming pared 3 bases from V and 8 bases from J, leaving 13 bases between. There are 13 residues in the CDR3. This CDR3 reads CASSFRGARGYTF. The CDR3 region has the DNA TGTGCCAGCAGTTTTCGGGGGGCGCGCGGCTACACCTTC.